This TCR beta chain was observed in a study of graft-versus-host responses after intestinal transplantation. Study details: Uniformly, recipients were administered anti-thymocyte globulin induction with subsequent tacrolimus and steroids for approximately 3 years.

With regard to this clone: The target antigen is unknown.

The table came from immunoSEQ multiplex PCR; TCRdb's copy has only in-frame clones and leaves some out. The sample lists 30,000 to 45,000 clones; roughly 93% were seen once. In germline, CDR1 is SGHRS, CDR2 YFSETQ. V lost 0 bases to trimming and J lost 7 bases, with 10 bases between them. There are 13 residues in the CDR3. Sample: unstimulated CD8+ T cells sorted from spleen or lymph node cells, taken before transplant. The chain carries TRBV5-1 and TRBJ2-5; D gene ambiguous. The source of this sequence is a human donor who was the organ donor for an intestinal transplant. The CDR3 DNA reads TGCGCCAGCAGCTTGGTAGTAGAAGGGACCCAGTACTTC. The encoded protein is CASSLVVEGTQYF.